The T cell receptor beta chain described here comes from a study of naive and memory T cell subsets. General study findings and limits: This RNA-based method may be sensitive to activation-related transcript changes.

An oligonucleotide containing a UMI was ligated to the 3' end of TCR cDNA. RNA was extracted from more than 2 ml of whole blood of healthy adults. Cells were not sorted; total RNA input targeted roughly 1 to 1000 ng. The table lists this clonotype with many counts. Its antigen is currently unknown. The V gene lost 5 bases and the J gene lost 9 bases, with 14 bases spanning the gap. The CDR3 is 13 residues long. Amplification of ligated cDNA took four PCR rounds with SP2 and nested alpha and beta constant primers. One entry per CDR3 protein, called by TCRdb with MiXCR from the 5' RACE reads. The sample has 30,000 to 40,000 distinct CDR3 sequences, over 15% seen once.

This chain joins TRBV12-3 or TRBV12-4 and TRBJ1-5; the D is unclear. This TCR came from a female donor in good health. As DNA, the CDR3 is TGTGCCAGCAGTCCATCAGGCGTGCGGCCCCAGCATTTT. Translated: CASSPSGVRPQHF.